The clone carrying this TCR beta chain was observed a few times. Its target is not known. The data derive from a study of response to subunit inactivated influenza vaccine. The study's findings and limits: With each seasonal influenza vaccination, the authors suggested, few new T cells are recruited.

The CDR3 loop spans 15 amino acids. CDR1 and CDR2 (germline): MDHEN, SYDVKM. With 5 bases clipped from V and 10 bases from J, the junction kept 10 bases outside the gene matches. One entry per CDR3 protein, called by TCRdb with MiXCR from the RT-PCR reads. The data hold 700,000 to 900,000 distinct CDR3 sequences, with roughly 20% observed a single time. The specimen was PBMCs from blood, collected approximately 5 days after vaccination. The clonotype originates from a man over 45 who received an inactivated influenza vaccine. The rearrangement joins TRBV28 to TRBJ2-1; 11 bases agree with TRBD2. The CDR3 loop is CASSRTSGSSHEQFF. The DNA of the CDR3 is TGTGCCAGCAGTCGAACTAGCGGGAGTTCGCACGAGCAGTTCTTC.